The 21 T cell receptor beta chains presented below share a single source sample, sequenced in a study of PD-L1 blockade in urothelial cancer (dated by TCRdb to the late 2010s). The time point label on this specimen signifies: peripheral blood 6 weeks after treatment start. Libraries came from the immunoSEQ multiplex PCR assay. This immuneACCESS table, as held by TCRdb, lists in-frame sequences with V and J called but not all clones. Of the missing ones, under half trace to an unresolved V gene in checked studies; the others have no known cause. Across this sample there are about 51,000 clones, with around 89% seen only once. The biggest ten clones account for about 2.6% of the sample. The source was PBMCs, collected around atezolizumab (anti-PD-L1) treatment. The receptors originated from a man in his sixties with urothelial cancer.

This sequence joins TRBV4-3 and TRBJ1-4; D is possibly TRBD1 (6 bases). The V end was cut by 0 bases, the J end by 5 bases, with 13 bases between. The CDR3 sequence is 16 residues long. The germline V gene has CDR1 LGHNA and CDR2 YSLEER. In nucleotides, the CDR3 is TGCGCCAGCAGCCAAGAGTACCAGGGGTGGAATGAAAAACTGTTTTTT. As protein: CASSQEYQGWNEKLFF.

This chain connects TRBV7-2 to TRBJ1-1; D is undetermined. Trimming left V 5 bases short and J 4 bases short, with 11 bases between. The germline V gene has CDR1 SGHTA and CDR2 FQGNSA. CDR3 size: 13 residues. The CDR3 sequence: CASSNSLGTEAFF. Written as DNA, the CDR3 is TGTGCCAGCAGCAACAGTTTGGGCACTGAAGCTTTCTTT.

There are a few counts of this clone. This chain uses TRBV6-4 with TRBJ1-1; perhaps TRBD1 as D (5 bases). V gave up 2 bases and J gave up 7 bases, with 14 bases separating them. This CDR3 is 14 amino acids long. The germline gives CDR1 MRHNA, CDR2 SNTAGT. CDR3 in amino acids: CASSDQGGTDEAFF. The CDR3 DNA is TGTGCCAGCAGTGACCAGGGTGGCACGGATGAAGCTTTCTTT.

This clone was counted a single time. The chain combines TRBV2 with TRBJ1-5; D gene uncertain. In germline, CDR1 is SNHLY, CDR2 FYNNEI. This CDR3 spans 13 amino acids. V was clipped by 6 bases and J by 0 bases, with 6 bases between them. The CDR3 nucleotides read TGTGCCAGCAGAACAAGTAGCAATCAGCCCCAGCATTTT. It is translated as CASRTSSNQPQHF. The entire variable domain, with the rest obtained from reference TRBV2 and TRBJ1-5, is as follows: EPEVTQTPSHQVTQMGQEVILRCVPISNHLYFYWYRQILGQKVEFLVSFYNNEISEKSEIFDDQFSVERPDGSNFTLKIRSTKLEDSAMYFCASRTSSNQPQHFGDGTRLSIL.

The chain combines TRBV7-9 with TRBJ1-1; no clear D. The germline gives CDR1 SEHNR, CDR2 FQNEAQ (reference sequence). This CDR3 is 14 amino acids long. V lost 5 bases and J lost 1, with 11 bases in between. Written as DNA, the CDR3 is TGTGCCAGCAGCCCCTCGGGAGCGAACACTGAAGCTTTCTTT. Residues: CASSPSGANTEAFF.

This clone appeared a few times. The chain uses TRBV19 and TRBJ2-7; 10 bases match TRBD1. Germline V gives CDR1 LNHDA, CDR2 SQIVND (reference sequence). The trim removed 9 bases at V and 6 bases at J, leaving 14 bases unmatched. This CDR3 is built from 15 residues. The CDR3 reads CASYKGGTGDGEQYF. The DNA for the CDR3 is TGTGCCAGCTACAAGGGGGGGACAGGGGACGGCGAGCAGTACTTC.

This chain connects TRBV19 to TRBJ1-1; no reliable D call. Per germline, CDR1 LNHDA and CDR2 SQIVND (reference sequence). V was pared by 1 base and J by 5 bases, with 11 bases between. This CDR3 has 14 amino acids. The CDR3 sequence: CASSIAQVGTEAFF. In DNA form, the CDR3 reads TGTGCCAGTAGTATAGCCCAGGTTGGAACTGAAGCTTTCTTT.

J is TRBJ2-5 and V is TRBV29-1, with D perhaps matching TRBD2 (6 bases). The V end lost 4 bases, the J end lost 4 bases, and 10 bases lay between the germline ends. The CDR3 is 12 residues long. CDR1 and CDR2 from the germline V gene are SQVTM and ANQGSEA. The CDR3 nucleotides are TGCAGCGTTGGGAAAGCGGGAGAGACCCAGTACTTC. Amino acid sequence: CSVGKAGETQYF.

The rearrangement links TRBV25-1 to TRBJ1-2, with D uncertain. CDR3 length: 15 residues. CDR1 is MGHDK and CDR2 is SYGVNS in the germline V gene. The V end lost 2 bases, the J end lost 2 bases, and 12 bases lay between the germline ends. CDR3 nucleotides: TGTGCCAGCAGTGAAGCCTGGGCGGGAAACTATGGCTACACCTTC. It specifies CASSEAWAGNYGYTF.

CDR3 protein: CASSVGALAGGTDTQYF. CDR3 in DNA: TGTGCCAGCAGCGTAGGAGCACTAGCGGGGGGCACAGATACGCAGTATTTT. The gene calls are TRBV9 and TRBJ2-3; 11 positions match TRBD2. The CDR3 length is 17 residues. V lost 0 bases, J lost 1 base, and 4 bases stayed unmatched. CDR1 is SGDLS and CDR2 is YYNGEE in the germline V gene.

The chain employs TRBV7-9 and TRBJ2-1; 7 bases align to TRBD1. The ends lost 5 bases at V and 8 bases at J; junction bases unmatched: 15. Germline V gene sequence: CDR1 SEHNR, CDR2 FQNEAQ (reference sequence). The CDR3 contains 16 residues. The CDR3 DNA reads as TGTGCCAGCAGCCCACGGACAGGAGAAATGGACGATGAGCAGTTCTTC. Translated: CASSPRTGEMDDEQFF. The full variable domain, with the rest looked up from reference TRBV7-9 and TRBJ2-1, is DTGVSQNPRHKITKRGQNVTFRCDPISEHNRLYWYRQTLGQGPEFLTYFQNEAQLEKSRLLSDRFSAERPKGSFSTLEIQRTEQGDSAMYLCASSPRTGEMDDEQFFGPGTRLTVL.

This clone was found a few times. The chain is built from TRBV5-5 and TRBJ1-4; possibly TRBD1 for D (5 bases). With 4 bases removed from V and 4 bases from J, the gap between germline ends came to 11 bases. Germline V gives CDR1 SGHKS, CDR2 YYEKEE (reference sequence). This CDR3 region has 14 residues. CDR3 loop: CASSPGGINEKLFF. The DNA for the CDR3 is TGTGCCAGCAGCCCCGGGGGGATTAATGAAAAACTGTTTTTT.

The J gene is TRBJ1-5, the V gene TRBV6-6; 11 nucleotides agree with TRBD1. The CDR3 spans 15 residues. After removal of 6 bases from V and 6 bases from J, the junction contained 7 bases not matched to a gene. Germline CDR1 MNHNY, CDR2 SVGAGI (reference sequence). Here the CDR3 reads CASRAGTGGFQPQHF. CDR3 bases: TGTGCCAGCAGGGCTGGGACAGGGGGTTTTCAGCCCCAGCATTTT.

V is TRBV19 and J is TRBJ2-2, with D tentatively TRBD1 (5 bases). CDR1 is LNHDA, CDR2 SQIVND, per germline (reference sequence). With 3 bases removed from V and 2 bases from J, the gap between germline ends came to 13 bases. The CDR3 sequence is 16 residues long. The CDR3 DNA follows: TGTGCCAGTAGTATTTCGGACATACCAAACACCGGGGAGCTGTTTTTT. This codes for CASSISDIPNTGELFF.

The gene calls are TRBV18 and TRBJ1-1; no clear D. The CDR3 sequence is 15 residues long. CDR1 and CDR2 from the germline V gene are KGHSH and LQKENI. Trimming removed 3 bases at V and 1 base at J, with 12 bases between. The CDR3 nucleotides read TGTGCCAGCTCACCGGAACAGACGGCGAACACTGAAGCTTTCTTT. This gives the protein CASSPEQTANTEAFF. Variable domain in full (rest from reference TRBV18 and TRBJ1-1): NAGVMQNPRHLVRRRGQEARLRCSPMKGHSHVYWYRQLPEEGLKFMVYLQKENIIDESGMPKERFSAEFPKEGPSILRIQQVVRGDSAAYFCASSPEQTANTEAFFGQGTRLTVV.

V gene TRBV23-1 combines with J gene TRBJ1-1; D is ambiguous. TRBV23-1 qualifies as an ORF whose function is uncertain. CDR3 length: 14 residues. Trimming removed 7 bases at V and 4 bases at J, with 16 bases between. The CDR3 nucleotides are TGCGCCAGCATCTCAACCCCCAAGAGCACTGAAGCTTTCTTT. This codes for CASISTPKSTEAFF.

CDR3 DNA sequence: TGCGCCAGCAGTGAGTCGCTAGGACAGGCAAATGAGCAGTTCTTC. This sequence encodes CASSESLGQANEQFF. This rearrangement joins TRBV10-1 to TRBJ2-1, with 7 bases fitting TRBD1. Germline-derived CDR1 and CDR2 are WNHNN and SYGVQD (reference sequence). With V trimmed by 0 bases and J by 7 bases, 6 bases remained unmatched. The CDR3 has 15 amino acids.

This chain connects TRBV18 to TRBJ1-4; D is uncertain. Germline V gene data show CDR1 as KGHSH and CDR2 as LQKENI. This CDR3 is built from 15 residues. Trimming took 1 base from V and 0 from J, leaving 6 bases between them. Here the CDR3 reads CASSPRRPTNEKLFF. DNA of the CDR3: TGTGCCAGCTCACCACGGAGGCCAACTAATGAAAAACTGTTTTTT. Full variable domain (rest looked up from reference TRBV18 and TRBJ1-4): NAGVMQNPRHLVRRRGQEARLRCSPMKGHSHVYWYRQLPEEGLKFMVYLQKENIIDESGMPKERFSAEFPKEGPSILRIQQVVRGDSAAYFCASSPRRPTNEKLFFGSGTQLSVL.

V and J are TRBV19 and TRBJ2-7; 11 bases line up with TRBD1. CDR1 is LNHDA and CDR2 is SQIVND in the germline V gene (reference sequence). Unmatched junction bases numbered 6, after V lost 4 bases and J lost 4 bases. CDR3 length equals 15 residues. The CDR3 DNA reads as TGTGCCAGTAGTAGGTCGGACAGGGGGCCATACGAGCAGTACTTC. It yields the protein CASSRSDRGPYEQYF.

V gene TRBV7-6 combines with J gene TRBJ2-7; the D gene is possibly TRBD1 (6 bases). Trimming removed 2 bases from V and 4 bases from J, with 12 bases in between. The germline V gene has CDR1 SGHVS and CDR2 FNYEAQ. The CDR3 is 14 amino acids. The CDR3 coding sequence is TGTGCCAGCAGCTTATCCCAGGGGAGATACGAGCAGTACTTC. It is translated as CASSLSQGRYEQYF.

The chain recombines TRBV6-6 with TRBJ2-1, with D tentatively TRBD1 (6 bases). V shed 6 bases and J shed 6 bases, with 15 bases lying between them. This CDR3 spans 14 amino acids. Per the germline V gene, CDR1 is MNHNY and CDR2 is SVGAGI (reference sequence). DNA of the CDR3: TGTGCCAGCAGGCAGGACAGCTACCCCAATGAGCAGTTCTTC. The encoded protein is CASRQDSYPNEQFF.